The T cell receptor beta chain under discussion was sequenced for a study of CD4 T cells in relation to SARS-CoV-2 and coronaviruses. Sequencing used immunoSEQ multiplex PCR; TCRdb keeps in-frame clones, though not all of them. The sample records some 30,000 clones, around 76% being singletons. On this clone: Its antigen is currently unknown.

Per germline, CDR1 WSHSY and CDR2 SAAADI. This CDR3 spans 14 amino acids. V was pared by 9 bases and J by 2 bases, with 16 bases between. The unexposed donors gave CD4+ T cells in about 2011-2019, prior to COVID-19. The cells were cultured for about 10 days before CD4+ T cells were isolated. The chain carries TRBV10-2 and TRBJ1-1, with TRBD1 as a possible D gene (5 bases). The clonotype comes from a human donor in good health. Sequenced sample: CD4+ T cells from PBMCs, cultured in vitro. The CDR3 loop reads CASPSGRDNTEAFF. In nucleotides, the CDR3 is TGCGCCAGTCCCTCGGGCAGGGATAACACTGAAGCTTTCTTT.